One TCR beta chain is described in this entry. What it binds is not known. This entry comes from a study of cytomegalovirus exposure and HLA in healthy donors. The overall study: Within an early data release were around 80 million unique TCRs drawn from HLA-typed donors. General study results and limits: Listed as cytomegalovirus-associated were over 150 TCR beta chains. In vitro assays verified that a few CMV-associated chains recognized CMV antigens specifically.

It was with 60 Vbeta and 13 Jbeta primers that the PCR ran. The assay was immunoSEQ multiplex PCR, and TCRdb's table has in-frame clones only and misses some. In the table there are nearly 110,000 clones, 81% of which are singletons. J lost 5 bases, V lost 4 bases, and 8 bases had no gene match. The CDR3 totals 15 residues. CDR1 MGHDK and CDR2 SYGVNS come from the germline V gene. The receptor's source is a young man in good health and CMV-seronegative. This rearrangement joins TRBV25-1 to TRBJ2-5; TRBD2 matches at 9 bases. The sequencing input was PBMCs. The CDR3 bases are TGTGCCAGCAGTGCTGTAGCGGGAGTGGGGGAGACCCAGTACTTC. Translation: CASSAVAGVGETQYF. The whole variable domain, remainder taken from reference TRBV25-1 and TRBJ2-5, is EADIYQTPRYLVIGTGKKITLECSQTMGHDKMYWYQQDPGMELHLIHYSYGVNSTEKGDLSSESTVSRIRTEHFPLTLESARPSHTSQYLCASSAVAGVGETQYFGPGTRLLVL.